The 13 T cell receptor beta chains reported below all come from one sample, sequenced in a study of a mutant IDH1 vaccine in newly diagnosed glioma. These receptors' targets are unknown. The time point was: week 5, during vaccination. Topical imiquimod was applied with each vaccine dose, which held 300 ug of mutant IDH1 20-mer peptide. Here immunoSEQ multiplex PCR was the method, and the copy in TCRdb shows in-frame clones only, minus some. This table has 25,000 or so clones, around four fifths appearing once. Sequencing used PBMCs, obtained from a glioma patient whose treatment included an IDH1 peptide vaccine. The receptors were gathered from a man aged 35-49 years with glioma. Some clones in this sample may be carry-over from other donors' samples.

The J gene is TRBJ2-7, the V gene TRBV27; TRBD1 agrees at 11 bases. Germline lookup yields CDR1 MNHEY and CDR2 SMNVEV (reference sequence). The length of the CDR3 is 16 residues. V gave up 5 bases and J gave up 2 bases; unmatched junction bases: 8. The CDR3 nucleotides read TGTGCCAGCAGTCGGACAGGGGGCCTAAACCCCTACGAGCAGTACTTC. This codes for CASSRTGGLNPYEQYF.

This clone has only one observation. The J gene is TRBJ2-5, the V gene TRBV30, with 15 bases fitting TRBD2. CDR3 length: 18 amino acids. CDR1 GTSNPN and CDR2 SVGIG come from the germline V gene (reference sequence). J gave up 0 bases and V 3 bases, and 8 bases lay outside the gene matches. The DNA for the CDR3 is TGTGCCTGGAGCAACGGACTAGCGGGGGGGGCGTACCAAGAGACCCAGTACTTC. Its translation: CAWSNGLAGGAYQETQYF. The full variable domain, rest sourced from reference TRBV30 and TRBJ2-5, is SQTIHQWPATLVQPVGSPLSLECTVEGTSNPNLYWYRQAAGRGLQLLFYSVGIGQISSEVPQNLSASRPQDRQFILSSKKLLLSDSGFYLCAWSNGLAGGAYQETQYFGPGTRLLVL.

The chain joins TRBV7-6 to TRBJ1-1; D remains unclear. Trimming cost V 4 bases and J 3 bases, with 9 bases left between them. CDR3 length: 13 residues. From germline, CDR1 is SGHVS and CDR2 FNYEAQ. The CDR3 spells CASSSDWDTEAFF. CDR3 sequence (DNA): TGTGCCAGCAGCTCGGATTGGGACACTGAAGCTTTCTTT.

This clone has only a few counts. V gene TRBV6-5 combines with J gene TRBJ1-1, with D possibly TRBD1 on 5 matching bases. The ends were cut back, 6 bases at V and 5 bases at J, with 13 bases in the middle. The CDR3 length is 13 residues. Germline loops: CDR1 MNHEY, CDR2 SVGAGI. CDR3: CASRFPGGTEAFF. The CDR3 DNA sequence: TGTGCCAGCAGGTTCCCTGGGGGGACTGAAGCTTTCTTT.

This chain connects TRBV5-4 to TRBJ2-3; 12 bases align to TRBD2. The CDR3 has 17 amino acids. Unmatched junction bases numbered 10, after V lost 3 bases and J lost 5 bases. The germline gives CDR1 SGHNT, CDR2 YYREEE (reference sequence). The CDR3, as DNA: TGTGCCAGCAGCTCTAGCGGGGGGGCTTTTGGATTAGATACGCAGTATTTT. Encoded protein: CASSSSGGAFGLDTQYF.

The CDR3 loop is CASSERTGRNSPLHF. The DNA for the CDR3 is TGTGCCAGCAGCGAGCGGACAGGAAGAAATTCACCCCTCCACTTT. This chain connects TRBV7-2 to TRBJ1-6, with 7 bases lining up with TRBD1. Trimming at V came to 5 bases and at J to 7 bases, leaving 8 bases not matched to a gene. Germline V gives CDR1 SGHTA, CDR2 FQGNSA. The CDR3 extends over 15 amino acids.

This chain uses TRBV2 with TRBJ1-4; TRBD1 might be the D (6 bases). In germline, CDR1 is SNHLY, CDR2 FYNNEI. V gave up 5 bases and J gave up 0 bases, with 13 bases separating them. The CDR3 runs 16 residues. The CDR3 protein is CASSQGSGATNEKLFF. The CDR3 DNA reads TGTGCCAGCAGTCAAGGGTCAGGGGCAACTAATGAAAAACTGTTTTTT.

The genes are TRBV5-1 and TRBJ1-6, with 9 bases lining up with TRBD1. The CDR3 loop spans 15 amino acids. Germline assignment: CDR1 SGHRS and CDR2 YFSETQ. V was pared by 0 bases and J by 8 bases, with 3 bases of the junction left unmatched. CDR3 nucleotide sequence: TGCGCCAGCAGCTTGGACGACAGGGGGGATTCACCCCTCCACTTT. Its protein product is CASSLDDRGDSPLHF.

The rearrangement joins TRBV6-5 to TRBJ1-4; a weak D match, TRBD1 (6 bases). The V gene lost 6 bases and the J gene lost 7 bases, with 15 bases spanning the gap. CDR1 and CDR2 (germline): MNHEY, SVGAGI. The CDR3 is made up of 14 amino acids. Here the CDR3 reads CASSPRGLVEKLFF. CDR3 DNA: TGTGCCAGCAGCCCCCGGGGGCTGGTTGAAAAACTGTTTTTT.

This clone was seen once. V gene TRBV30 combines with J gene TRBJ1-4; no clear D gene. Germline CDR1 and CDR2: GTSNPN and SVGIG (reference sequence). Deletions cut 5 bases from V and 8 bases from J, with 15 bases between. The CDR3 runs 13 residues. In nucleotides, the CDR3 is TGTGCCTGGGCGCTCCCCAGCGGCGAAAAACTGTTTTTT. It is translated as CAWALPSGEKLFF.

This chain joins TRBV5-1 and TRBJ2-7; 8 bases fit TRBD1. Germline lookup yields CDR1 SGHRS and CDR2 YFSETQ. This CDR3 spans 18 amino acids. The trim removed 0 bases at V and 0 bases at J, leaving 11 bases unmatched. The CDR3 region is CASSLDDATGASSYEQYF. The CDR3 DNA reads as TGCGCCAGCAGCTTGGATGATGCGACAGGGGCGTCCTCCTACGAGCAGTACTTC.

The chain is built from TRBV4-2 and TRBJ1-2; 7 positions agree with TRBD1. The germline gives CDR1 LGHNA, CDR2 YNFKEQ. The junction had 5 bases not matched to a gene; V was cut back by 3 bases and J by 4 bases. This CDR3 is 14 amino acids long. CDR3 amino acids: CASSQIQGRYGYTF. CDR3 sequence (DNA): TGTGCCAGCAGCCAGATACAGGGGCGCTATGGCTACACCTTC.

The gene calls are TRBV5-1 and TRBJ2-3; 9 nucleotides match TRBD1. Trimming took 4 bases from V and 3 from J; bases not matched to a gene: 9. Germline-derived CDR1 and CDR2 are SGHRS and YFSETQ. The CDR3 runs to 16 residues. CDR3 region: CASSHRTGTGTDTQYF. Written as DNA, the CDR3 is TGCGCCAGCAGCCATCGGACAGGGACAGGGACAGATACGCAGTATTTT.